This T cell receptor (beta chain) was observed in a study of PD-1 blockade in classical Hodgkin lymphoma. Time point given: newly diagnosed, previously untreated cHL patient sample. Repertoires were generated with immunoSEQ multiplex PCR, while TCRdb's copy carries only in-frame clones and drops some. The table has tens of thousands of clones, more than 75% seen once. Unmatched junction bases numbered 17, after V lost 1 base and J lost 6 bases. Germline CDR1 is SGHRS and CDR2 is YFSETQ. The CDR3 is 19 amino acids. The material sequenced was peripheral blood mononuclear cells (PBMCs). This clonotype was obtained from a human donor with classical Hodgkin lymphoma. The V call is TRBV5-1, the J call TRBJ1-2, with 11 bases aligning to TRBD1. The CDR3 coding sequence is TGCGCCAGCAGCTTGCCGACCAACCTGGACAGGGGGCAAATGGATGGCTACACCTTC. It codes for CASSLPTNLDRGQMDGYTF.